The 16 T cell receptor beta chains presented below share a single source sample, sequenced in a study of blood T cells in healthy people across ages. Through a sample-barcoded 5' primer and a J-beta primer mix, a second PCR was run for roughly 6 to 12 cycles. TCRdb reprocessed the 5' RACE reads via MiXCR and lists one record per CDR3 protein. The repertoire holds roughly 800,000 distinct CDR3 sequences, about 36% seen once, with under 15% in the top ten. Sequences were obtained from blood. These receptors were taken from a man younger than 35 in good health.

This clonotype appeared a few times. CDR3 in amino acids: CSAKDGADTQYF. The CDR3 nucleotides are TGCAGTGCTAAGGACGGGGCAGATACGCAGTATTTT. V is TRBV20-1 and J is TRBJ2-3; D perhaps matches TRBD2 (5 bases). The CDR3 has 12 residues. Trimming removed 4 bases at V and 4 bases at J, with 9 bases between. Germline V CDR1 and CDR2: DFQATT, SNEGSKA (reference sequence).

This chain uses TRBV20-1 with TRBJ1-6; the match to TRBD1 covers 8 bases. The ends lost 2 bases at V and 7 bases at J; junction bases unmatched: 13. The CDR3 extends over 17 amino acids. Per the germline V gene, CDR1 is DFQATT and CDR2 is SNEGSKA (reference sequence). The CDR3 here is CSARRQGTSLKNSPLHF. The CDR3 DNA follows: TGCAGTGCTAGAAGACAGGGGACCTCTTTAAAGAATTCACCCCTCCACTTT.

Points on this clonotype: One junction end disagrees with the germline gene, perhaps due to a read error. The gene calls are TRBV5-4 and TRBJ2-3, with TRBD2 identical over 10 bases. The CDR3 has 15 amino acids. The germline CDR1 and CDR2 sequences are SGHNT and YYREEE (reference sequence). CDR3 nucleotides: TGTGTCAGCAGCACCGGGACTAGCGAGGCAGATACGCAGTATTTT. Amino acid sequence: CVSSTGTSEADTQYF.

The table lists this clonotype with many counts. The chain recombines TRBV20-1 with TRBJ2-1; the match to TRBD1 covers 7 bases. Trimming took 5 bases from V and 8 from J; bases not matched to a gene: 9. Germline assignment: CDR1 DFQATT and CDR2 SNEGSKA (reference sequence). This CDR3 is built from 13 residues. The CDR3 nucleotides read TGCAGTGCTGGGTACACAGGGGACGATGAGCAGTTCTTC. This sequence encodes CSAGYTGDDEQFF.

In the case of this clonotype: Being one base from a much bigger clone, this may be a read error. The rearrangement joins TRBV6-6 to TRBJ2-5; 7 bases agree with TRBD1. The J call is in doubt because the DNA end fits TRBJ2-7 better. The CDR3 covers 14 residues. Germline-derived CDR1 and CDR2 are MNHNY and SVGAGI (reference sequence). Written as DNA, the CDR3 is TGTGCCAGCAGTGTAGAGACAGGGCACTACGAGCAGTACTTC. Translated: CASSVETGHYEQYF.

A word on this clonotype: One junction end does not reproduce the germline sequence, and a read error may be involved. V is TRBV29-1 and J is TRBJ1-1; TRBD1 is a possible D gene (5 bases). Germline V gene lookup returns CDR1 SQVTM and CDR2 ANQGSEA. The CDR3 extends over 18 amino acids. The CDR3 sequence is CSVEGFVARGRGNAEAFF. In DNA form, the CDR3 reads TGCAGCGTTGAAGGGTTTGTCGCGAGAGGGCGGGGGAACGCTGAAGCTTTCTTT.

This clonotype was picked up a small number of times. V gene TRBV12-3 or TRBV12-4 combines with J gene TRBJ1-1; weak D call: TRBD1 (6 bases). This CDR3 is built from 14 residues. V was clipped by 6 bases and J by 2 bases, with 13 bases between them. The CDR3 reads CASSPSDSNTEAFF. The CDR3 nucleotides are TGTGCCAGCAGCCCCTCGGACAGTAACACTGAAGCTTTCTTT.

V usage is TRBV20-1 and J usage is TRBJ2-1, with D perhaps TRBD1 (5 bases). The ends were cut back, 5 bases at V and 5 bases at J, with 10 bases in the middle. The length of the CDR3 is 12 residues. Per the germline V gene, CDR1 is DFQATT and CDR2 is SNEGSKA (reference sequence). The CDR3: CSAGKGNNEQFF. The CDR3 DNA reads TGCAGTGCTGGCAAGGGGAACAATGAGCAGTTCTTC.

The chain carries TRBV15 and TRBJ2-2, with D uncertain. Trimming took 0 bases from V and 0 from J, leaving 5 bases between them. Germline V gene data show CDR1 as LNHNV and CDR2 as YYDKDF (reference sequence). This CDR3 has 15 residues. CDR3 sequence: CATSRDPTNTGELFF. In DNA, the CDR3 is TGTGCCACCAGCAGAGATCCCACGAACACCGGGGAGCTGTTTTTT. The full variable domain, completed using reference TRBV15 and TRBJ2-2, is DAMVIQNPRYQVTQFGKPVTLSCSQTLNHNVMYWYQQKSSQAPKLLFHYYDKDFNNEADTPDNFQSRRPNTSFCFLDIRSPGLGDTAMYLCATSRDPTNTGELFFGEGSRLTVL.

This clonotype was observed a few times. CDR3 in DNA: TGTGCCAGCAGCACAGACAGGGATGGGACCCAGTACTTC. Protein product: CASSTDRDGTQYF. This chain joins TRBV7-3 and TRBJ2-5, with 7 bases matching TRBD1. This CDR3 contains 13 residues. V lost 5 bases to trimming and J lost 7 bases; unmatched junction nucleotides: 7. Germline CDR1 SGHTA, CDR2 FQGTGA.

The chain couples TRBV28 to TRBJ2-1; D unresolved. The J call may be incorrect, as the DNA end agrees better with TRBJ2-7. The V gene's germline CDR1 is MDHEN and CDR2 SYDVKM. CDR3 length equals 15 residues. The CDR3 here is CASSLVPWAYNEQYF. The CDR3 DNA follows: TGTGCCAGCAGTTTGGTTCCCTGGGCCTACAATGAGCAGTACTTC.

This chain links TRBV10-3 with TRBJ2-7, with 8 bases aligning to TRBD1. J was trimmed by 1 base and V by 10 bases; bases with no gene match: 6. This CDR3 contains 13 residues. Germline CDR1 and CDR2: ENHRY and SYGVKD. The CDR3 region has the DNA TGTGCCACCAGCCGGACAGGGTCCTACGAGCAGTACTTC. Translating gives CATSRTGSYEQYF.

This clonotype was seen repeatedly, ten times or more. The chain recombines TRBV4-1 with TRBJ1-2; D unclear. Between the trimmed V and J ends, which lost 1 base and 5 bases, there was a span of 14 bases. The CDR3 runs to 15 residues. In germline, CDR1 is MGHRA, CDR2 YSYEKL. The CDR3 nucleotides read TGCGCCAGCAGCCAAGTGAGGACGGAGAATTATGGCTACACCTTC. Translation: CASSQVRTENYGYTF.

The table lists this clonotype with many counts. The chain carries TRBV12-3 or TRBV12-4 and TRBJ2-3; 11 bases agree with TRBD2. The V segment lost 5 bases and the J segment 1 base; nucleotides outside the gene matches: 8. The CDR3 is made up of 17 amino acids. CDR3 nucleotide sequence: TGTGCCAGCAGTGTCGGCCAGGGACTAGCGGGCACAGATACGCAGTATTTT. This sequence encodes CASSVGQGLAGTDTQYF.

The genes are TRBV6-5 and TRBJ2-2; 12 nucleotides line up with TRBD2. The CDR3 has 15 amino acids. Germline lookup yields CDR1 MNHEY and CDR2 SVGAGI. After removal of 6 bases from V and 4 bases from J, the junction contained 3 bases not matched to a gene. The CDR3 is CASSPLAGGTGELFF. As DNA, the CDR3 is TGTGCCAGCAGCCCACTAGCGGGGGGCACCGGGGAGCTGTTTTTT.

Turning to this clonotype: Just one base apart from a much larger clone, this may be a read error. The V gene is TRBV7-2, the J gene TRBJ2-1; 8 bases are a match to TRBD1. The J call is doubtful: the DNA matches TRBJ2-7 better. CDR1 and CDR2 from the germline V gene are SGHTA and FQGNSA. The CDR3 is made up of 15 amino acids. CDR3 amino acids: CASSLTGQAYNEQYF. The CDR3 nucleotides read TGTGCCAGCAGCTTGACGGGACAGGCGTACAATGAGCAGTACTTC.